Listed below are T cell receptor beta chains from one sample, sequenced in a study of blood T cell repertoires in COVID-19. Repertoires were generated with immunoSEQ multiplex PCR, while TCRdb's copy carries only in-frame clones and drops some. Here the sample spans 60,000 to 90,000 clones, about 86% being singletons. Sequenced sample: peripheral blood. Receptors were obtained from a human donor in a cohort sampled during active COVID-19. CDR3s include the opening cysteine and the closing phenylalanine or tryptophan. Each record gives: V gene, clone size, D gene, J gene, CDR3 length, CDR3 protein, CDR3 DNA. The D gene is left open where the match is weak. Only part of the rows carry a size: once, few, many, or a class if the clone is expanded.

>TRBV5-1|-|-|TRBJ1-2|12
CASSWGTGAGTF
-
>TRBV20-1|few|-|TRBJ2-3|12
CSASSRDTRQYF
TGCAGTGCTAGTTCCCGGGATACAAGACAGTATTTT
>TRBV3-1/TRBV3-2|-|TRBD1|TRBJ1-2|15
CASSHPGQGAKGYTF
TGTGCCAGCAGCCACCCGGGACAGGGGGCAAAAGGCTACACCTTC
>TRBV5-1|-|-|TRBJ2-2|16
CASSSTGLTNTGELFF
TGCGCCAGCAGCTCCACGGGACTTACAAACACCGGGGAGCTGTTTTTT
>TRBV27|-|TRBD2|TRBJ2-5|17
CASSPETSGDQVGDQYF
TGTGCCAGCAGTCCCGAGACTAGCGGGGACCAAGTGGGGGACCAGTACTTC
>TRBV6-2/TRBV6-3|-|-|TRBJ2-7|15
CAASYSASLRDEQYF
TGTGCCGCAAGTTACTCCGCTAGTCTCCGTGACGAGCAGTACTTC
>TRBV12-3/TRBV12-4|-|TRBD1|TRBJ2-1|13
CASSWDRNIEQFF
TGTGCCAGCAGTTGGGACAGGAACATTGAGCAGTTCTTC
>TRBV10-3|-|TRBD1|TRBJ1-2|16
CAISEHTGGLVYGYTF
TGTGCCATCAGTGAACATACAGGGGGCTTGGTCTATGGCTACACCTTC
>TRBV6-1|-|-|TRBJ1-2|13
CASSEVRGGGYTF
TGTGCCAGCAGTGAAGTAAGGGGTGGTGGCTACACCTTC
>TRBV19|-|-|TRBJ2-6|17
CASSIQPYLRGANVLTF
TGTGCCAGTAGTATCCAGCCTTACCTGAGGGGGGCCAACGTCCTGACTTTC
>TRBV19|-|TRBD2|TRBJ2-5|11
CASRGGETQYF
TGTGCCAGTAGGGGGGGGGAGACCCAGTACTTC
>TRBV11-3|-|TRBD1|TRBJ2-1|15
CASSSGQGSYNEQFF
TGTGCCAGCAGCTCCGGACAGGGGTCCTACAATGAGCAGTTCTTC
>TRBV29-1|-|TRBD2|TRBJ2-7|15
CSVVPGLAGSYEQYF
TGCAGCGTTGTCCCTGGACTAGCGGGGTCCTACGAGCAGTACTTC
>TRBV24-1|-|-|TRBJ1-2|14
CATSDLDSYYGYTF
TGTGCCACCAGTGATTTGGACAGTTACTATGGCTACACCTTC
>TRBV28|-|-|TRBJ1-4|14
CGTREGSVVEKLFF
TGTGGTACCCGGGAGGGCTCGGTGGTAGAAAAACTGTTTTTT
>TRBV25-1|few|-|TRBJ1-5|12
CASSEGGQPQHF
TGTGCCAGCAGTGAAGGAGGGCAGCCCCAGCATTTT
>TRBV2|-|-|TRBJ2-7|13
CASSGGVGYEQYF
TGTGCCAGCAGTGGGGGGGTTGGGTACGAGCAGTACTTC
>TRBV27|-|TRBD1|TRBJ2-7|14
CASSSGTATYEQYF
TGTGCCAGCAGTTCCGGGACAGCGACCTACGAGCAGTACTTC
>TRBV6-5|-|-|TRBJ2-1|14
CASSFSLPRDEQFF
TGTGCCAGCAGTTTCTCTCTCCCCCGGGATGAGCAGTTCTTC
>TRBV4-2|-|TRBD1|TRBJ2-6|19
CASSQARQGKSSGANVLTF
TGTGCCAGCAGCCAAGCTAGACAGGGTAAGAGCTCTGGGGCCAACGTCCTGACTTTC
>TRBV6-2/TRBV6-3|-|-|TRBJ2-1|15
CASSSPGTTYDEQFF
TGTGCCAGCAGTTCCCCCGGGACAACTTACGATGAGCAGTTCTTC
>TRBV9|few|TRBD1|TRBJ2-1|16
CASSVGNQGQYNEQFF
TGTGCCAGCAGCGTAGGGAATCAGGGACAGTACAATGAGCAGTTCTTC
>TRBV7-3|-|-|TRBJ2-7|14
CASSPIAGFDEQYF
TGTGCCAGCAGCCCAATCGCGGGTTTTGACGAGCAGTACTTC
>TRBV18|-|-|TRBJ1-1|16
CASSPPNRELNTEAFF
TGTGCCAGCTCACCACCGAACAGAGAGTTGAACACTGAAGCTTTCTTT
>TRBV18|-|-|TRBJ2-3|13
CASSQAGTDTQYF
TGTGCCAGCTCACAAGCAGGGACAGATACGCAGTATTTT
>TRBV9|once|TRBD2|TRBJ2-1|15
CASSALLREGNEQFF
TGTGCCAGCAGCGCCTTACTAAGGGAGGGGAATGAGCAGTTCTTC
>TRBV18|-|-|TRBJ2-6|14
CASSRSSGANVLTF
TGTGCCAGCTCCCGGTCTTCTGGGGCCAACGTCCTGACTTTC
>TRBV5-5|-|TRBD1|TRBJ2-1|14
CASSRQGSHNEQFF
TGTGCCAGCAGCCGACAGGGGTCCCACAATGAGCAGTTCTTC
>TRBV10-1|-|-|TRBJ2-1|13
CASSESPNRPEFF
TGCGCCAGCAGTGAGTCGCCCAATCGCCCGGAGTTCTTC
>TRBV4-3|-|-|TRBJ2-1|15
CASSQASGGLNEQFF
TGCGCCAGCAGCCAGGCGAGCGGAGGCTTAAATGAGCAGTTCTTC
>TRBV3-1/TRBV3-2|-|TRBD2|TRBJ2-7|16
CASSRTGGGYSYEQYF
TGTGCCAGCAGCCGAACAGGCGGGGGGTACTCCTACGAGCAGTACTTC
>TRBV11-3|once|-|TRBJ2-5|16
CASSLGQRRDGETQYF
TGTGCCAGCAGCTTAGGGCAGCGGAGGGACGGGGAGACCCAGTACTTC
>TRBV28|-|-|TRBJ1-1|15
CASSLSGRGNTEAFF
TGTGCCAGCAGTTTAAGTGGCAGGGGGAACACTGAAGCTTTCTTT
>TRBV9|-|-|TRBJ2-1|16
CASSYEGGWMNNEQFF
TGTGCCAGCAGCTACGAGGGCGGTTGGATGAACAATGAGCAGTTCTTC
>TRBV19|-|-|TRBJ1-1|13
CASSIGVNTEAFF
TGTGCCAGTAGTATAGGCGTGAACACTGAAGCTTTCTTT
>TRBV19|-|-|TRBJ1-2|13
CASSIVQGDGYTF
TGTGCCAGTAGTATTGTGCAAGGAGATGGCTACACCTTC
>TRBV5-4|-|TRBD1|TRBJ2-1|15
CASRGATGGSGEQFF
TGTGCCAGCAGAGGAGCTACAGGGGGATCAGGTGAGCAGTTCTTC
>TRBV5-4|few|TRBD1|TRBJ2-7|13
CASGGQRSYEQYF
TGTGCCAGCGGGGGACAGCGCTCCTACGAGCAGTACTTC
>TRBV4-3|-|TRBD2|TRBJ2-7|16
CASSQDYWTSVYEQYF
TGCGCCAGCAGCCAAGATTACTGGACTAGCGTCTACGAGCAGTACTTC
>TRBV6-2/TRBV6-3|many|-|TRBJ1-6|15
CASSSPHLSDSPLHF
TGTGCCAGCAGTTCCCCACACCTTTCCGATTCACCCCTCCACTTT
>TRBV5-1|-|TRBD2|TRBJ2-1|16
CASNREGASSYNEQFF
TGCGCCAGCAATCGGGAGGGCGCTAGCTCCTACAATGAGCAGTTCTTC
>TRBV7-2|-|-|TRBJ2-3|15
CASSLEELLTDTQYF
TGTGCCAGCAGCTTAGAAGAACTCTTGACAGATACGCAGTATTTT
>TRBV6-1|-|-|TRBJ2-1|15
CASSEAGADYNEQFF
TGTGCCAGCAGTGAAGCAGGGGCAGACTACAATGAGCAGTTCTTC
>TRBV28|-|-|TRBJ2-1|14
CATATGRLYNEQFF
TGTGCCACCGCGACTGGCCGACTCTACAATGAGCAGTTCTTC
>TRBV24-1|-|TRBD2|TRBJ2-3|18
CATSDSPLSGLAGIAQYF
TGTGCCACCAGTGATTCACCCCTTTCGGGACTAGCGGGGATCGCGCAGTATTTT
>TRBV5-1|-|TRBD2|TRBJ2-2|18
CASSSPGTSGGNTGELFF
TGCGCCAGCAGCTCTCCGGGGACTAGCGGGGGGAACACCGGGGAGCTGTTTTTT
>TRBV30|-|-|TRBJ1-2|16
CAWKTSRGPRNYGYTF
TGTGCCTGGAAAACGTCCCGAGGGCCTAGAAACTATGGCTACACCTTC
>TRBV19|-|-|TRBJ1-1|15
CASSAGALMNTEAFF
TGTGCCAGTAGTGCAGGGGCCCTAATGAACACTGAAGCTTTCTTT
>TRBV5-6|-|TRBD1|TRBJ1-2|13
CASSLRQGDGYTF
TGTGCCAGCAGCTTGAGACAGGGGGATGGCTACACCTTC
>TRBV30|few|-|TRBJ1-1|13
CAWSVQGNTEAFF
TGTGCCTGGAGTGTACAGGGGAACACTGAAGCTTTCTTT
>TRBV4-2|-|-|TRBJ1-3|15
CASSQASSSGNTIYF
TGTGCCAGCAGCCAAGCCAGTTCCTCTGGAAACACCATATATTTT
>TRBV5-1|-|-|TRBJ1-1|14
CASSFSQGNTEAFF
TGCGCCAGCAGCTTCTCCCAGGGTAACACTGAAGCTTTCTTT
>TRBV24-1|-|-|TRBJ2-7|15
CATSDSSESSYEQYF
TGTGCCACCAGTGATAGCTCTGAGAGCTCCTACGAGCAGTACTTC
>TRBV24-1|-|TRBD2|TRBJ2-5|14
CATSEAGLAETQYF
TGTGCCACCAGTGAGGCGGGACTAGCGGAGACCCAGTACTTC
>TRBV4-1|once|-|TRBJ1-2|15
CASSRHERGNYGYTF
TGCGCCAGCAGCCGCCACGAAAGGGGAAACTATGGCTACACCTTC
>TRBV5-1|-|-|TRBJ1-4|14
CASSPERIGEKLFF
TGCGCCAGCAGCCCCGAACGAATCGGTGAAAAACTGTTTTTT